The clone carrying this T cell receptor beta chain was counted between two and nine times. In the authors' workflow: Using reference gene primer amplification, nucleated cell counts were estimated. Some clones are missing from TCRdb's copy, which holds only in-frame ones; the method was immunoSEQ multiplex PCR. The V and J calls and the clone size are those of that table, but D and trimming were determined from the DNA. This sample carries fewer than 200,000 clones, 80% of them seen once, and the ten largest clones take about 6.3%. The sample belongs to a study of blood T cell repertoires in COVID-19. Overall study: T cells, B-cell-depleted T cells, or PBMCs supplied cDNA or gDNA.

Material for sequencing was peripheral blood. This receptor was obtained from a man between 60 and 75 years old with acute or convalescent COVID-19.

The CDR3 loop reads CASGLVKDGTTPFDEQFF. The CDR3, as DNA: TGTGCTAGTGGTTTGGTAAAGGATGGGACTACGCCGTTCGATGAGCAGTTCTTC. The rearrangement joins TRBV12-5 to TRBJ2-1; 7 bases match TRBD2. Germline V CDR1 and CDR2: LGHNT, FRNRAP. J was trimmed by 8 bases and V by 0 bases; bases with no gene match: 16. This CDR3 is 18 amino acids long. Drawing the rest from reference TRBV12-5 and TRBJ2-1, the complete variable domain is DARVTQTPRHKVTEMGQEVTMRCQPILGHNTVFWYRQTMMQGLELLAYFRNRAPLDDSGMPKDRFSAEMPDATLATLKIQPSEPRDSAVYFCASGLVKDGTTPFDEQFFGPGTRLTVL.